Listed here are 17 T cell receptor beta chains from one sample, sequenced in a study of cytomegalovirus exposure and HLA in healthy donors. The PCR contained 60 Vbeta and 13 Jbeta primers. Generated by immunoSEQ multiplex PCR, the TCRdb table keeps only in-frame clones and is missing some. The table lists roughly 86,000 clones, roughly 80% of them singletons. The sample comprised PBMCs. The receptor set was obtained from a man aged 50-59 years in good health and CMV-seropositive.

There are a few counts of this clone. The V gene is TRBV11-2, the J gene TRBJ1-3, with D unresolved. Germline CDR1 and CDR2: SGHAT and FQNNGV. The CDR3 extends over 15 amino acids. V was shortened by 1 base and J by 1 base, with 8 bases between the two germline ends. The CDR3 DNA reads as TGTGCCAGCAGCTTAGCAGGAAGTTCTGGAAACACCATATATTTT. Amino acid sequence: CASSLAGSSGNTIYF.

The chain carries TRBV27 and TRBJ2-3; TRBD1 agrees at 8 bases. This CDR3 contains 14 residues. Looked up from germline, CDR1 is MNHEY and CDR2 is SMNVEV (reference sequence). J lost 4 bases, V lost 6 bases, and 6 bases had no gene match. The CDR3 DNA follows: TGTGCCAGCAGCCGTGACAGGGGTGCAGATACGCAGTATTTT. The encoded protein is CASSRDRGADTQYF.

The gene calls are TRBV4-2 and TRBJ1-6; D is uncertain. Germline CDR1 LGHNA, CDR2 YNFKEQ. The CDR3 contains 13 residues. V lost 0 bases and J lost 8, with 5 bases in between. The CDR3 reads CASSQDIDSPLHF. Here the CDR3 DNA reads TGTGCCAGCAGCCAAGATATCGATTCACCCCTCCACTTT.

V gene TRBV10-3 combines with J gene TRBJ2-5, with 11 bases aligning to TRBD1. There are 16 residues in the CDR3. CDR1 and CDR2 from the germline V gene are ENHRY and SYGVKD. J was trimmed by 2 bases and V by 0 bases; bases with no gene match: 2. CDR3 DNA: TGTGCCATCAGTGAGTCGGGACAGGGGGTACAAGAGACCCAGTACTTC. Translating gives CAISESGQGVQETQYF.

V and J are TRBV5-1 and TRBJ2-3, with D unclear. The CDR3 loop spans 15 amino acids. The germline gives CDR1 SGHRS, CDR2 YFSETQ. The ends were cut back, 3 bases at V and 0 bases at J, with 11 bases in the middle. The CDR3 sequence: CASSSMTSSTDTQYF. DNA of the CDR3: TGCGCCAGCAGCTCGATGACAAGTAGCACAGATACGCAGTATTTT.

The table lists this clone with a count of one. The chain links TRBV2 to TRBJ2-1, with 9 bases that match TRBD2. The germline CDR1 and CDR2 sequences are SNHLY and FYNNEI. With 5 bases clipped from V and 7 bases from J, the junction kept 9 bases outside the gene matches. The CDR3 is 15 amino acids. The CDR3 DNA follows: TGTGCCAGCAGTACACAACCGGGACTAGCAAATGAGCAGTTCTTC. It translates to CASSTQPGLANEQFF.

The CDR3 DNA reads as TGTGCCAGCAGCCCTTCGCGGGGACGAGAGACCCAGTACTTC. Translation gives CASSPSRGRETQYF. This chain links TRBV11-2 with TRBJ2-5, with D perhaps matching TRBD2 (6 bases). Germline lookup yields CDR1 SGHAT and CDR2 FQNNGV. CDR3 length equals 14 residues. V was pared by 5 bases and J by 4 bases, with 14 bases between.

This clone has only one observation. The chain links TRBV2 to TRBJ2-7; 8 positions match TRBD1. Germline CDR1 and CDR2: SNHLY and FYNNEI. This CDR3 has 14 amino acids. With 10 bases clipped from V and 4 bases from J, the junction kept 12 bases outside the gene matches. The CDR3 region has the DNA TGTGCCACCAAGAACGACAGGGGAAGTTACGAGCAGTACTTC. This sequence encodes CATKNDRGSYEQYF.

The rearrangement uses TRBV18 and TRBJ2-7; D remains ambiguous. The germline V gene has CDR1 KGHSH and CDR2 LQKENI. There are 15 residues in the CDR3. Trimming removed 2 bases from V and 2 bases from J, with 13 bases in between. The CDR3 sequence: CASSPGATATYEQYF. The CDR3 region has the DNA TGTGCCAGCTCACCAGGCGCCACAGCAACCTACGAGCAGTACTTC.

The chain combines TRBV18 with TRBJ2-7; 9 bases are a match to TRBD1. This CDR3 spans 15 amino acids. CDR1 is KGHSH, CDR2 LQKENI, per germline. V shed 2 bases and J 3 bases; nucleotides not matched to a gene: 5. Here the CDR3 reads CASSPVAGQGYEQYF. The CDR3 DNA reads as TGTGCCAGCTCACCAGTTGCGGGACAGGGCTACGAGCAGTACTTC.

The chain has TRBV9 and TRBJ2-2; possibly TRBD2 for D (5 bases). CDR1 SGDLS and CDR2 YYNGEE come from the germline V gene. V dropped 3 bases and J dropped 4 bases, with 16 bases sitting between them. CDR3 length: 16 residues. CDR3 region: CASSAQGGRVTGELFF. The CDR3 DNA sequence: TGTGCCAGCAGCGCCCAAGGTGGGAGAGTCACCGGGGAGCTGTTTTTT.

The chain has TRBV6-5 and TRBJ1-5; D is perhaps TRBD1 (5 bases). This CDR3 spans 14 amino acids. Germline values: CDR1 MNHEY, CDR2 SVGAGI. The ends were cut back, 5 bases at V and 3 bases at J, with 11 bases in the middle. CDR3 in DNA: TGTGCCAGCAGTAGGGTACAGGCCAATCAGCCCCAGCATTTT. This encodes CASSRVQANQPQHF.

This sequence joins TRBV12-5 and TRBJ2-7, with 11 bases lining up with TRBD2. Germline CDR1 and CDR2: LGHNT and FRNRAP. CDR3 length equals 15 residues. Unmatched junction bases numbered 8, after V lost 5 bases and J lost 5 bases. The CDR3 protein is CASGPIAGGPHEQYF. The CDR3 DNA is TGTGCTAGTGGTCCAATAGCGGGGGGGCCCCACGAGCAGTACTTC.

The chain is built from TRBV4-3 and TRBJ1-6; TRBD1 might be the D (5 bases). This CDR3 has 16 residues. V lost 1 base and J 7 bases, leaving 14 bases between the germline ends. Germline V CDR1 and CDR2: LGHNA, YSLEER. The CDR3 nucleotides are TGCGCCAGCAGCCAAGGCGTCGGAGGGGCAAATTCACCCCTCCACTTT. It specifies CASSQGVGGANSPLHF.

The chain carries TRBV7-9 and TRBJ1-1; 9 positions agree with TRBD1. The V gene's germline CDR1 is SEHNR and CDR2 FQNEAQ (reference sequence). This CDR3 region has 15 residues. The trim removed 5 bases at V and 4 bases at J, leaving 8 bases unmatched. CDR3: CASSPGQGSSTEAFF. Here the CDR3 DNA reads TGTGCCAGCAGCCCAGGACAGGGGTCTTCCACTGAAGCTTTCTTT.

V usage is TRBV18 and J usage is TRBJ2-7, with 11 bases aligning to TRBD1. Germline trimming cut 0 bases from V and 3 bases from J; bases unmatched to any gene: 10. This CDR3 is built from 18 residues. Germline CDR1 and CDR2: KGHSH and LQKENI. Written as DNA, the CDR3 is TGTGCCAGCTCACCACCTCCGGGGGACAGGGGGGCACTCTACGAGCAGTACTTC. Translating gives CASSPPPGDRGALYEQYF.

The chain combines TRBV28 with TRBJ2-3; a possible D gene is TRBD2 (5 bases). The CDR3 has 14 residues. Trimming cost V 5 bases and J 2 bases, with 11 bases left between them. Looked up from germline, CDR1 is MDHEN and CDR2 is SYDVKM. This chain's CDR3 is CASSPRLATDTQYF. CDR3 DNA sequence: TGTGCCAGCAGTCCGCGTCTAGCCACAGATACGCAGTATTTT.